This TCR beta chain was found in a study of blood T cell repertoires in COVID-19. V lost 5 bases to trimming and J lost 3 bases, with 14 bases between them. The CDR3 totals 14 residues. CDR1 is LGHDT, CDR2 YNNKEL, per germline (reference sequence). Assay used: immunoSEQ multiplex PCR; TCRdb lists only in-frame clones, some missing. The sample carries around 210,000 clones, about 90% recorded once. This chain uses TRBV3-1 (or the pseudogene TRBV3-2) with TRBJ2-7; maybe TRBD1 (5 bases). The sequence derives from a woman in her late teens or twenties who had recovered from COVID-19. The sample comprised PBMCs or T cells enriched from blood (not recorded which). The CDR3 sequence is CASSIKGVIYEQYF. The CDR3 DNA sequence: TGTGCCAGCAGCATCAAAGGGGTGATCTACGAGCAGTACTTC.